This TCR beta chain was captured in a study of blood T cells in healthy people across ages. Study at large: Capture via template switching afforded approximately one barcoded beta molecule per two T cells. Study-wide results and caveats: Naive CD4+ cell counts and diversity both ran higher in long-lived than in aged donors.

In this sample, this clonotype turned up a few times. What it binds is unknown. The CDR3 has 16 residues. Germline V gives CDR1 LGHNA, CDR2 YNFKEQ. Trimming took 2 bases from V and 5 from J; bases not matched to a gene: 5. Through a sample-barcoded 5' primer and a J-beta primer mix, a second PCR was run for roughly 6 to 12 cycles. Carrying 12 random nucleotides, a template-switch adaptor labeled each individual cDNA molecule. TCRdb itself ran the 5' RACE reads through MiXCR, one entry per CDR3 protein. The sample holds 1,300,000 or so distinct CDR3 sequences; approximately 60% are singletons and the top ten take 6.7%.

V is TRBV4-2 and J is TRBJ2-1; TRBD2 aligns across 11 bases. The receptor comes from a young man in good health. Sequencing was performed on blood. The CDR3 nucleotides are TGTGCCAGCAGCCAATCGAATAGCGGGGGGGACAATGAGCAGTTCTTC. The encoded protein is CASSQSNSGGDNEQFF.